This T cell receptor (beta chain) was sequenced in a study of PD-L1 blockade in urothelial cancer. Method: immunoSEQ multiplex PCR; TCRdb's copy keeps in-frame clones and lacks some. The table has roughly 120,000 clones, around nine tenths seen once. Time point specified: peripheral blood 6 weeks after treatment start. CDR1 and CDR2 (germline): MNHEY, SMNVEV (reference sequence). The J segment lost 4 bases and the V segment lost 6 bases, leaving 3 bases of the junction unmatched. The CDR3 runs to 14 residues. The sequence came from a man aged 55 to 70 with urothelial cancer. The material sequenced was PBMCs, taken around atezolizumab (anti-PD-L1) treatment. J is TRBJ2-3 and V is TRBV27, with 11 bases fitting TRBD2. CDR3 bases: TGTGCCAGCAGGGTAGCGGGAGGGGCAGATACGCAGTATTTT. Translating it yields CASRVAGGADTQYF.